This record concerns one T cell receptor (beta chain) sequence. Its target is not known. The data were obtained in a study of beta chain features in type 1 diabetes. Study-wide results and limits: Resolution of whether HLA type affects TCRB rearrangement was not achieved here.

Reverse transcription of all isolated RNA meant that expressed TCRB transcripts were sequenced. The data were produced by immunoSEQ multiplex PCR, yet TCRdb's version contains in-frame clones alone and is incomplete. The data hold about 160,000 clones, with just over 9% observed a single time. The germline CDR1 and CDR2 sequences are SGHNT and YYREEE (reference sequence). V was cut by 8 bases and J by 4 bases, with 13 bases left in between. There are 13 residues in the CDR3. The chain uses TRBV5-4 and TRBJ1-3, with a possible D match to TRBD1 (5 bases). Sequenced: central memory CD4+ T cells from blood. The source of this sequence is a woman aged 18-29 years in good health. The CDR3 nucleotides are TGTGCCAGTTTCGACAGACCCGGAAACACCATATATTTT. Protein sequence: CASFDRPGNTIYF. Combining the CDR3 with reference TRBV5-4 and TRBJ1-3 gives the whole variable domain ETGVTQSPTHLIKTRGQQVTLRCSSQSGHNTVSWYQQALGQGPQFIFQYYREEENGRGNFPPRFSGLQFPNYSSELNVNALELDDSALYLCASFDRPGNTIYFGEGSWLTVV.